This passage covers 27 T cell receptor beta chains from one sample sequenced in a study of blood T cell repertoires in COVID-19. Generated by immunoSEQ multiplex PCR, the TCRdb table keeps only in-frame clones and is missing some. The data show tens of thousands of clones, with around 89% seen just once and less than 7.5% held by the top ten. The sample consisted of peripheral blood. Receptor source: a woman aged 80 or over with active COVID-19.

This chain joins TRBV29-1 and TRBJ2-3; 8 bases align to TRBD1. V dropped 6 bases and J dropped 4; count of bases not matched to a gene: 3. Germline CDR1 and CDR2: SQVTM and ANQGSEA. CDR3 size: 12 residues. The CDR3 sequence is CSVATGADTQYF. In nucleotides, the CDR3 is TGCAGCGTCGCGACAGGGGCAGATACGCAGTATTTT.

V and J are TRBV5-1 and TRBJ2-3; the D gene is possibly TRBD2 (6 bases). With 4 bases removed from V and 10 bases from J, the gap between germline ends came to 19 bases. This CDR3 has 14 amino acids. The germline CDR1 and CDR2 sequences are SGHRS and YFSETQ. This CDR3 is CASSPPGLPGAQYF. The CDR3 DNA sequence: TGCGCCAGCAGCCCCCCGGGACTCCCGGGAGCGCAGTATTTT.

The chain links TRBV7-3 to TRBJ2-1; TRBD2 agrees at 13 bases. J lost 7 bases, V lost 1 base, and 10 bases had no gene match. CDR3 size: 18 residues. From germline, CDR1 is SGHTA and CDR2 FQGTGA. CDR3 DNA: TGTGCCAGCAGCTTAATCCCAGCCGGACTAGCGGGAGAAAATGAGCAGTTCTTC. The encoded protein is CASSLIPAGLAGENEQFF.

A single count supports this clone. The chain links TRBV19 to TRBJ1-5, with TRBD1 identical over 9 bases. Germline loops: CDR1 LNHDA, CDR2 SQIVND (reference sequence). V gave up 2 bases and J gave up 0 bases; unmatched junction bases: 8. This CDR3 contains 18 residues. CDR3: CASSIIWTGDYSNQPQHF. The DNA of the CDR3 is TGTGCCAGTAGTATAATTTGGACAGGGGATTATAGCAATCAGCCCCAGCATTTT.

V and J are TRBV11-2 and TRBJ2-7, with 8 bases fitting TRBD2. The CDR3 is 15 amino acids. V gave up 4 bases and J gave up 2 bases; unmatched junction bases: 7. Per the germline V gene, CDR1 is SGHAT and CDR2 is FQNNGV. CDR3 DNA sequence: TGTGCCAGCAGCTCGCCCTCGGGGGGGCCCTACGAGCAGTACTTC. Protein: CASSSPSGGPYEQYF.

This clone was recorded only once. The genes are TRBV4-1 and TRBJ2-1, with 7 positions matching TRBD2. V lost 1 base to trimming and J lost 4 bases; unmatched junction nucleotides: 7. CDR3 size: 16 residues. The germline CDR1 and CDR2 sequences are MGHRA and YSYEKL. CDR3 coding DNA: TGCGCCAGCAGCCAAGCTCCTAGCGGACCTTACAATGAGCAGTTCTTC. Translation: CASSQAPSGPYNEQFF.

This sequence joins TRBV2 and TRBJ2-1; TRBD1 aligns across 12 bases. There are 18 residues in the CDR3. The ends lost 10 bases at V and 0 bases at J; junction bases unmatched: 13. Germline-derived CDR1 and CDR2 are SNHLY and FYNNEI. The CDR3 is CAKRSGTGGPSSYNEQFF. Here the CDR3 DNA reads TGTGCCAAGAGAAGTGGGACAGGGGGCCCGAGCTCCTACAATGAGCAGTTCTTC.

The V call is TRBV6-5, the J call TRBJ2-2, with TRBD1 identical over 9 bases. The germline CDR1 and CDR2 sequences are MNHEY and SVGAGI. The CDR3 is made up of 16 amino acids. With 3 bases clipped from V and 4 bases from J, the junction kept 6 bases outside the gene matches. The chain's CDR3 is CASSYSGTGSTGELFF. CDR3 sequence (DNA): TGTGCCAGCAGTTATTCCGGGACAGGGAGCACCGGGGAGCTGTTTTTT.

V gene TRBV5-1 combines with J gene TRBJ2-6; the match to TRBD2 covers 8 bases. The CDR3 spans 16 residues. Germline V gives CDR1 SGHRS, CDR2 YFSETQ. Germline trimming cut 7 bases from V and 0 bases from J; bases unmatched to any gene: 6. In DNA, the CDR3 is TGCGCCAGCTCGAGCGGGAGAAGCTCTGGGGCCAACGTCCTGACTTTC. This translates into CASSSGRSSGANVLTF.

The chain uses TRBV9 and TRBJ2-5, with a weak D call TRBD2 (6 bases). The V gene lost 3 bases and the J gene lost 5 bases, with 17 bases spanning the gap. This CDR3 spans 15 amino acids. The V gene's germline CDR1 is SGDLS and CDR2 YYNGEE. The CDR3 reads CASSALMSEGETQYF. As DNA, the CDR3 is TGTGCCAGCAGCGCGCTAATGTCGGAGGGGGAGACCCAGTACTTC. The full variable domain, rest sourced from reference TRBV9 and TRBJ2-5, is DSGVTQTPKHLITATGQRVTLRCSPRSGDLSVYWYQQSLDQGLQFLIQYYNGEERAKGNILERFSAQQFPDLHSELNLSSLELGDSALYFCASSALMSEGETQYFGPGTRLLVL.

For this clone: The sample carries other DNA sequences with the same CDR3. CDR3 residues: CASSLGGNTGELFF. Here the CDR3 DNA reads TGTGCCAGCAGCTTAGGAGGGAACACCGGGGAGCTGTTTTTT. The chain uses TRBV7-3 and TRBJ2-2; TRBD2 might be the D (5 bases). Germline V gene data show CDR1 as SGHTA and CDR2 as FQGTGA. The CDR3 has 14 residues. V lost 2 bases, J lost 1 base, and 5 bases lay in between.

This rearrangement joins TRBV5-4 to TRBJ2-5; the D is unclear. Germline CDR1 SGHNT, CDR2 YYREEE (reference sequence). This CDR3 region has 14 residues. V lost 0 bases to trimming and J lost 3 bases, with 9 bases between them. The CDR3 bases are TGTGCCAGCAGCTTGGCGGTGAGAGAAGAGACCCAGTACTTC. This codes for CASSLAVREETQYF.

The V gene is TRBV5-1, the J gene TRBJ2-1, with 13 bases fitting TRBD2. This CDR3 contains 14 residues. Germline trimming cut 4 bases from V and 9 bases from J; bases unmatched to any gene: 4. Per the germline V gene, CDR1 is SGHRS and CDR2 is YFSETQ. DNA of the CDR3: TGCGCCAGCAGCGCTGGGACTAGCGGGACTGAGCAGTTCTTC. Translation gives CASSAGTSGTEQFF.

The rearrangement links TRBV5-1 to TRBJ2-3; D not certain. Germline V lookup: CDR1 SGHRS, CDR2 YFSETQ. This CDR3 comprises 14 residues. V was shortened by 2 bases and J by 7 bases, with 14 bases between the two germline ends. Here the CDR3 reads CASSLEPTGHTQYF. Here the CDR3 DNA reads TGCGCCAGCAGCTTAGAACCAACTGGGCATACGCAGTATTTT.

The V and J genes are TRBV27 and TRBJ2-5; 7 bases map to TRBD2. This CDR3 has 14 amino acids. Losses at the gene ends were 11 bases for V and 5 bases for J; bases not matched to a gene: 14. Germline V lookup: CDR1 MNHEY, CDR2 SMNVEV (reference sequence). CDR3 DNA: TGTGCCTGGCAAGAGGAGCGGGATAGTGAGACCCAGTACTTC. Its protein is CAWQEERDSETQYF.

The gene calls are TRBV7-2 and TRBJ2-3; a possible D gene is TRBD2 (5 bases). Trimming shortened V by 1 base and J by 4 bases, and 9 bases separated the two germline ends. Germline values: CDR1 SGHTA, CDR2 FQGNSA. The length of the CDR3 is 14 residues. The CDR3 DNA is TGTGCCAGCAGCTTAGGGCTAGCCGCAGATACGCAGTATTTT. It is translated as CASSLGLAADTQYF.

CDR3 in amino acids: CASGKRESREQFF. The CDR3 DNA reads TGTGCTAGTGGAAAGCGGGAGTCGAGGGAGCAGTTCTTC. This chain links TRBV12-5 with TRBJ2-1, with 8 positions matching TRBD2. With 6 bases clipped from V and 10 bases from J, the junction kept 8 bases outside the gene matches. The CDR3 has 13 amino acids. Per the germline V gene, CDR1 is LGHNT and CDR2 is FRNRAP. Together with reference TRBV12-5 and TRBJ2-1, the CDR3 gives the full variable domain: DARVTQTPRHKVTEMGQEVTMRCQPILGHNTVFWYRQTMMQGLELLAYFRNRAPLDDSGMPKDRFSAEMPDATLATLKIQPSEPRDSAVYFCASGKRESREQFFGPGTRLTVL.

This clone has more than one count but fewer than ten. The rearrangement joins TRBV6-2 or TRBV6-3 to TRBJ1-5; unclear D gene. V lost 5 bases to trimming and J lost 9 bases, with 14 bases between them. Germline V lookup: CDR1 MNHEY, CDR2 SVGEGT. CDR3 size: 13 residues. This chain's CDR3 is CASSPIDIGPQHF. CDR3 DNA: TGTGCCAGCAGTCCCATTGACATAGGGCCCCAGCATTTT.

This chain joins TRBV19 and TRBJ2-5, with TRBD1 identical over 7 bases. CDR3 length: 16 residues. V trimming: 3 bases; J trimming: 0 bases; junction bases outside the gene matches: 7. The germline gives CDR1 LNHDA, CDR2 SQIVND (reference sequence). CDR3: CASSITGQDHQETQYF. DNA of the CDR3: TGTGCCAGTAGTATTACCGGACAGGACCACCAAGAGACCCAGTACTTC. The whole variable domain, remainder taken from reference TRBV19 and TRBJ2-5, is DGGITQSPKYLFRKEGQNVTLSCEQNLNHDAMYWYRQDPGQGLRLIYYSQIVNDFQKGDIAEGYSVSREKKESFPLTVTSAQKNPTAFYLCASSITGQDHQETQYFGPGTRLLVL.

This clone has a single count. The V gene is TRBV10-3, the J gene TRBJ2-1, with 16 bases lining up with TRBD2. This CDR3 region has 17 residues. From germline, CDR1 is ENHRY and CDR2 SYGVKD. With 7 bases clipped from V and 4 bases from J, the junction kept 7 bases outside the gene matches. The CDR3 here is CAITGTSGRAGYNEQFF. The CDR3 nucleotides read TGTGCCATCACTGGGACTAGCGGGAGGGCCGGATACAATGAGCAGTTCTTC.

The chain uses TRBV23-1 and TRBJ2-1; 7 bases map to TRBD2. TRBV23-1 qualifies as an ORF whose function is uncertain. Losses at the gene ends were 4 bases for V and 10 bases for J; bases not matched to a gene: 7. There are 13 residues in the CDR3. CDR3 region: CASSLRGVREQFF. In nucleotides, the CDR3 is TGCGCCAGCAGTCTTCGGGGGGTACGCGAGCAGTTCTTC.

The gene calls are TRBV21-1 and TRBJ2-7; TRBD1 is the table's D call and was not checked against the DNA. TRBV21-1 is a known pseudogene. The CDR3 spans 14 residues. For the CDR3, the DNA is TGTGCCAGCATCCCCCGGGACAGGGACCACGAGCAGTACTTC. This encodes CASIPRDRDHEQYF.

The J gene is TRBJ2-5, the V gene TRBV28; D is ambiguous. The CDR3 has 13 residues. V was cut by 7 bases and J by 1 base, with 10 bases left in between. The germline CDR1 and CDR2 sequences are MDHEN and SYDVKM. The CDR3, as DNA: TGTGCCAGCATCAAGCCCCCCCAAGAGACCCAGTACTTC. Residues: CASIKPPQETQYF.

The chain combines TRBV6-5 with TRBJ2-1; 7 nucleotides agree with TRBD2. J gave up 7 bases and V 11 bases, and 8 bases lay outside the gene matches. Germline V gene sequence: CDR1 MNHEY, CDR2 SVGAGI. The CDR3 has 12 residues. CDR3 residues: CARGGVGNEQFF. Here the CDR3 DNA reads TGTGCCCGGGGAGGGGTGGGAAATGAGCAGTTCTTC.

The V and J genes are TRBV7-8 and TRBJ2-7; the D gene is possibly TRBD2 (6 bases). From germline, CDR1 is SGHVS and CDR2 FQNEAQ. V was pared by 5 bases and J by 4 bases, with 12 bases between. This CDR3 has 13 amino acids. The CDR3 here is CASSAGTPYEQYF. CDR3 bases: TGTGCCAGCAGCGCCGGGACTCCGTACGAGCAGTACTTC. The variable domain in full, with the rest retrieved from reference TRBV7-8 and TRBJ2-7, is GAGVSQSPRYKVAKRGQDVALRCDPISGHVSLFWYQQALGQGPEFLTYFQNEAQLDKSGLPSDRFFAERPEGSVSTLKIQRTQQEDSAVYLCASSAGTPYEQYFGPGTRLTVT.

The chain carries TRBV2 and TRBJ2-2; 7 positions match TRBD1. In germline, CDR1 is SNHLY, CDR2 FYNNEI. J lost 0 bases, V lost 5 bases, and 3 bases had no gene match. The CDR3 loop spans 15 amino acids. As DNA, the CDR3 is TGTGCCAGCAGTCGACAGGGTCCGAACACCGGGGAGCTGTTTTTT. Translation gives CASSRQGPNTGELFF.

V usage is TRBV18 and J usage is TRBJ1-1; TRBD1 is a possible D gene (6 bases). The CDR3 is 14 amino acids. Trimming shortened V by 4 bases and J by 3 bases, and 12 bases separated the two germline ends. The germline gives CDR1 KGHSH, CDR2 LQKENI. Here the CDR3 reads CASSRRDMDTEAFF. The CDR3 DNA follows: TGTGCCAGCTCACGCCGGGACATGGACACTGAAGCTTTCTTT.